This TCR beta chain was obtained from a study of PD-1 blockade in classical Hodgkin lymphoma. General observations from the study: Reported baseline diversity: healthy donors highest, relapsed/refractory patients lowest. The study found complete responders had baseline diversity similar to newly diagnosed patients. Repertoires differed for reasons still undefined, possibly disease activity or prior therapy.

With respect to this clone: Its antigen is currently unknown.

V was pared by 6 bases and J by 0 bases, with 7 bases of the junction left unmatched. This CDR3 is built from 16 residues. CDR1 is SNHLY, CDR2 FYNNEI, per germline. Brentuximab vedotin exposure varied, and every patient relapsed after autologous stem cell transplantation. Complete response, partial response or progressive disease was each patient's best response. The method was immunoSEQ multiplex PCR; TCRdb's version includes in-frame clones alone and lacks a portion of them. Among roughly 60,000 clones listed, more than 90% were seen once. The chain combines TRBV2 with TRBJ2-2; 7 bases are a match to TRBD2. The TCR was taken from a human donor with classical Hodgkin lymphoma. Sequenced material: peripheral blood mononuclear cells (PBMCs), taken at baseline. The CDR3 region is CASRQAGSANTGELFF. Written as DNA, the CDR3 is TGTGCCAGCAGGCAAGCGGGGAGCGCGAACACCGGGGAGCTGTTTTTT.